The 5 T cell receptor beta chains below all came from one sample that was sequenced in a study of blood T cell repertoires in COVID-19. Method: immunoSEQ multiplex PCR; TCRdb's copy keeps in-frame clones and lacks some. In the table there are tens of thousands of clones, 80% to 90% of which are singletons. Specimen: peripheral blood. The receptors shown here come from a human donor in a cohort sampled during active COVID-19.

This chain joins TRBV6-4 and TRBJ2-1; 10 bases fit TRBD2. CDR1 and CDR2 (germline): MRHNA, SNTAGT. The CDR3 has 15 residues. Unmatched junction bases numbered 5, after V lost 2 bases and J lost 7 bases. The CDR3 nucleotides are TGTGCCAGCAGTGACGGAGCGGGAGGGCCAAATGAGCAGTTCTTC. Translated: CASSDGAGGPNEQFF.

For the CDR3, the DNA is TGTGCCAGTAAACCGGACAGGGGGCAGGGGACCCAGTACTTC. Translated: CASKPDRGQGTQYF. The V call is TRBV3-1 (or the pseudogene TRBV3-2), the J call TRBJ2-5; 11 bases are a match to TRBD1. From germline, CDR1 is LGHDT and CDR2 YNNKEL (reference sequence). Trimming removed 9 bases from V and 7 bases from J; junction bases left unmatched: 10. The CDR3 is 14 residues long.

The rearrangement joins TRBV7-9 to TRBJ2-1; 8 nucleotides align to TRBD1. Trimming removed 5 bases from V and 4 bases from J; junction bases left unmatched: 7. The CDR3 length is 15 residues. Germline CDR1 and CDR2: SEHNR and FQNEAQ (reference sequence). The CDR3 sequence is CASSNRDRPYNEQFF. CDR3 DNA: TGTGCCAGCAGCAACCGGGACAGGCCGTACAATGAGCAGTTCTTC.

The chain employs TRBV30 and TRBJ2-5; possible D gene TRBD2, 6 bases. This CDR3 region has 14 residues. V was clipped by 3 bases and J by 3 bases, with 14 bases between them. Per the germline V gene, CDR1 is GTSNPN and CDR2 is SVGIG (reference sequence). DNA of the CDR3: TGTGCCTGGAGGGGGGGACGGCGTAAAGAGACCCAGTACTTC. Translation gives CAWRGGRRKETQYF.

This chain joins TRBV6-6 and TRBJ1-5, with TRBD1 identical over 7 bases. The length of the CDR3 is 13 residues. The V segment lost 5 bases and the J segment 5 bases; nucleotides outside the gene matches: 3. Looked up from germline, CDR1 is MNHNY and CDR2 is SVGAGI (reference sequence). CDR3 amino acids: CASSDRVHQPQHF. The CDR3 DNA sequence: TGTGCCAGCAGTGACAGGGTACATCAGCCCCAGCATTTT.